This T cell receptor (beta chain) is drawn from a study of T-cell reconstitution after alpha-beta-depleted transplantation in children. A TCRbeta library incorporating unique molecular identifiers was prepared. TCRdb analysed the PCR reads with MiXCR anew, one entry per CDR3 protein. The sample consists of hundreds of thousands of distinct CDR3 sequences, 24% of them appearing once. The sequence came from a female patient aged 2-9 years who had a stem cell transplant for congenital amegakaryocytic thrombocytopenia, so the T cells may come from the graft donor. The sample in question was PBMCs, mostly from graft donor cells, obtained 360 days after TCRalphabeta/CD19-depleted stem cell transplant.

The CDR3 sequence: CASSQHLSQQSWGDQPQHF. CDR3 nucleotide sequence: TGCGCCAGCAGCCAACACCTCTCCCAGCAGTCGTGGGGGGATCAGCCCCAGCATTTT. The rearrangement links TRBV4-3 to TRBJ1-5, with D perhaps TRBD1 (5 bases). V lost 2 bases and J lost 5, with 25 bases in between. The CDR3 has 19 amino acids. Germline V gene sequence: CDR1 LGHNA, CDR2 YSLEER.